A selection of T cell receptor beta chains follows, all from one sample in a study of T cell repertoires in cytomegalovirus infection. One entry per CDR3 protein results from TCRdb running MiXCR on the reads. The sample lists 740,000 or so distinct CDR3 sequences, 35% to 45% occurring once. The sample comprised PBMCs. The receptors were sampled from a human donor in good health (CMV status not recorded). Some clones in this sample may be carry-over from other donors' samples. CDR3s leave out the opening cysteine and the closing phenylalanine or tryptophan. Fields, in order: CDR3 protein, V gene, D gene, CDR3 length, J gene. The D gene is left open where the match is weak.

ASSQGDGRGEQY,TRBV4-1,NA,12,TRBJ2-7
ASSSTDRYEQY,TRBV28,NA,11,TRBJ2-7
ASSHRGNEQF,TRBV4-1,NA,10,TRBJ2-1
ASNALGYTEAF,TRBV19,NA,11,TRBJ1-1
ASTLTQGNTEAF,TRBV4-1,NA,12,TRBJ1-1
ASHTSGRVYEQF,TRBV6-1,TRBD2,12,TRBJ2-1
ASSPRPRNSGANVLT,TRBV18,NA,15,TRBJ2-6
ASSFLLKRYEQY,TRBV11-2,NA,12,TRBJ2-7
ATSDERGLEDTQY,TRBV24-1,TRBD1,13,TRBJ2-3
ASSLYGVTDTQY,TRBV7-8,NA,12,TRBJ2-3
ASTPQGGRGYT,TRBV28,TRBD1,11,TRBJ1-2
ASMTDANYGYT,TRBV5-8,NA,11,TRBJ1-2
ASSASKASAGRNQPQH,TRBV6-1,NA,16,TRBJ1-5
DSSPAYEQY,TRBV7-8,NA,9,TRBJ2-7
ASSATVGQPQH,TRBV11-1,NA,11,TRBJ1-5
ASSPPGSYYGYT,TRBV7-2,NA,12,TRBJ1-2
ARSLGPWNTEAF,TRBV5-8,NA,12,TRBJ1-1
ASTETGWSNEQF,TRBV12-3/TRBV12-4,TRBD1,12,TRBJ2-1
ATEGQIPYGYT,TRBV28,NA,11,TRBJ1-2
ASSGETSRYEQY,TRBV2,TRBD2,12,TRBJ2-7
ASSQMGQKNNEQF,TRBV6-2/TRBV6-3,TRBD1,13,TRBJ2-1
ASSSTSGPHYEQY,TRBV7-2,TRBD2,13,TRBJ2-7
ARSYAGQGYEQY,TRBV11-2,TRBD1,12,TRBJ2-7
ASSPLRPSGRPEQF,TRBV28,TRBD2,14,TRBJ2-1
ASSVRTGQGASEAF,TRBV14,TRBD1,14,TRBJ1-1
ASSESWGEETQY,TRBV28,NA,12,TRBJ2-5
ASSPRTLYEQY,TRBV12-3/TRBV12-4,NA,11,TRBJ2-7
ASSVDSRTDTQY,TRBV2,NA,12,TRBJ2-3
ASSQRGGTSSYEQY,TRBV6-1,NA,14,TRBJ2-7
ASGLGRAYTGELF,TRBV7-6,NA,13,TRBJ2-2
ASSPTTGSNTGELF,TRBV7-2,NA,14,TRBJ2-2
ASSPRTGGATNEKLF,TRBV12-3/TRBV12-4,TRBD1,15,TRBJ1-4
ASSLEEGSYEQF,TRBV12-3/TRBV12-4,NA,12,TRBJ2-1
ASSLRGDRGRGNQPQH,TRBV7-8,TRBD1,16,TRBJ1-5
ASSSSGAGGQNEQF,TRBV5-1,TRBD2,14,TRBJ2-1
SARDLLRGLNTEAF,TRBV20-1,NA,14,TRBJ1-1
ASSLMGSQETQY,TRBV7-3,NA,12,TRBJ2-5
AIRQGQGNGYT,TRBV10-3,TRBD1,11,TRBJ1-2
ASRRVLAGGYNEQF,TRBV27,TRBD2,14,TRBJ2-1
SASAPGTATYNEQF,TRBV20-1,TRBD1,14,TRBJ2-1
SVDQRLAGANVLT,TRBV29-1,NA,13,TRBJ2-6
ASSPGTSLGGEQF,TRBV7-2,TRBD2,13,TRBJ2-1
ASSHSVGMNTEAF,TRBV19,NA,13,TRBJ1-1
ASRGDRLPGNQPQH,TRBV6-2/TRBV6-3,TRBD1,14,TRBJ1-5
ASSPRSGTDTQY,TRBV7-8,NA,12,TRBJ2-3
ASSLYPADEQF,TRBV27,NA,11,TRBJ2-1
ASTLGGYGYT,TRBV11-2,NA,10,TRBJ1-2
ASTSQAGTEAF,TRBV12-3/TRBV12-4,NA,11,TRBJ1-1
ASSLGQKPYEQY,TRBV7-2,NA,12,TRBJ2-7